These 20 T cell receptor beta chains were sequenced from one sample in a study of yellow fever vaccine responses in identical twins. TCRdb re-analysed the RT-PCR reads in MiXCR, keeping a single row per CDR3 protein. The sample holds about 16,000 distinct CDR3 sequences, about four fifths seen once. The specimen comprised T cells from blood (PBMCs), unsorted or a sorted subset (not recorded which), sampled before or after yellow fever vaccination (not recorded which). These receptor sequences come from a woman aged 18-29 years who received the yellow fever vaccine.

This chain connects TRBV12-3 or TRBV12-4 to TRBJ2-7, with D unclear. This CDR3 contains 14 residues. Between the trimmed V and J ends, which lost 3 bases and 0 bases, there was a span of 9 bases. As DNA, the CDR3 is TGTGCCAGCAGTTTGCGACCCAGCTCCTACGAGCAGTACTTC. This encodes CASSLRPSSYEQYF.

The gene calls are TRBV14 and TRBJ2-3; D might be TRBD1 or TRBD2, each matching 5 bases. Germline V gene sequence: CDR1 SGHDN, CDR2 FVKESK. The CDR3 is 17 residues long. Trimming cost V 0 bases and J 5 bases, with 18 bases left between them. CDR3 in amino acids: CASSQDGTHLWVDTQYF. CDR3 bases: TGTGCCAGCAGCCAAGATGGGACCCACTTGTGGGTAGATACGCAGTATTTT.

For the CDR3, the DNA is TGTGCCAGCACCACCCTTCGGACAGGGCGAGAGCAGTACTTC. This translates into CASTTLRTGREQYF. The rearrangement uses TRBV21-1 and TRBJ2-7; TRBD1 is the table's D call, not checked against the DNA. TRBV21-1 is shown as a pseudogene. The CDR3 runs to 14 residues.

CDR3 in DNA: TGCGCCAGCAGCTTGGGGGCGACTGGAAACACCATATATTTT. This codes for CASSLGATGNTIYF. The chain joins TRBV5-1 to TRBJ1-3; D not resolved. The CDR3 is 14 residues long. The V end was cut by 0 bases, the J end by 2 bases, with 6 bases between. The germline gives CDR1 SGHRS, CDR2 YFSETQ.

The chain carries TRBV10-1 and TRBJ2-1; no firm D call. This CDR3 spans 13 amino acids. Deletions cut 0 bases from V and 8 bases from J, with 8 bases between. Germline V CDR1 and CDR2: WNHNN, SYGVQD (reference sequence). The CDR3 DNA reads TGCGCCAGCAGTGAGTCGCCATGGGATGAGCAGTTCTTC. Translation: CASSESPWDEQFF.

This rearrangement joins TRBV6-4 to TRBJ2-3, with D unresolved. The CDR3 has 13 amino acids. Trimming cost V 0 bases and J 7 bases, with 8 bases left between them. CDR1 is MRHNA, CDR2 SNTAGT, per germline. CDR3 coding DNA: TGTGCCAGCAGTGACTCGAGTGAGAATACGCAGTATTTT. Residues: CASSDSSENTQYF.

The chain joins TRBV5-1 to TRBJ2-2, with TRBD2 identical over 7 bases. CDR3 length: 15 residues. Germline V gene lookup returns CDR1 SGHRS and CDR2 YFSETQ. With V trimmed by 4 bases and J by 2 bases, 5 bases remained unmatched. In DNA form, the CDR3 reads TGCGCCAGCAGCGAGCGGGGAATAAACACCGGGGAGCTGTTTTTT. Amino acids: CASSERGINTGELFF.

The chain carries TRBV2 and TRBJ2-1; 8 bases map to TRBD2. The CDR3 covers 14 residues. The germline CDR1 and CDR2 sequences are SNHLY and FYNNEI. V dropped 5 bases and J dropped 0; count of bases not matched to a gene: 0. The CDR3 nucleotides read TGTGCCAGCAGTCTAGCGGGCTCCTACAATGAGCAGTTCTTC. Its protein is CASSLAGSYNEQFF.

The chain employs TRBV10-3 and TRBJ2-7; a weak D match, TRBD2 (6 bases). Trimming pared 6 bases from V and 0 bases from J, leaving 12 bases between. CDR1 and CDR2 from the germline V gene are ENHRY and SYGVKD. The CDR3 sequence is 14 residues long. CDR3 amino acids: CAIRVLASSYEQYF. In DNA, the CDR3 is TGTGCCATCAGAGTCCTAGCGTCCTCCTACGAGCAGTACTTC.

The chain is built from TRBV24-1 and TRBJ1-2; TRBD1 agrees at 8 bases. CDR1 is KGHDR and CDR2 is SFDVKD in the germline V gene. V was pared by 3 bases and J by 4 bases, with 6 bases of the junction left unmatched. CDR3 length: 15 amino acids. CDR3 nucleotides: TGTGCCACCAGTGATACCGACAGGGGTGGCTATGGCTACACCTTC. The encoded protein is CATSDTDRGGYGYTF.

The chain combines TRBV29-1 with TRBJ2-7; D gene unclear. V lost 2 bases and J lost 3, with 5 bases in between. The CDR3 extends over 11 amino acids. Germline-derived CDR1 and CDR2 are SQVTM and ANQGSEA. The CDR3 DNA sequence: TGCAGCGTTGAAACAAACTACGAGCAGTACTTC. As protein: CSVETNYEQYF.

The CDR3 nucleotides are TGCAGCGGACTAGGCCTGGCGATCGCGCAGTATTTT. As protein: CSGLGLAIAQYF. The chain recombines TRBV29-1 with TRBJ2-3, with D possibly TRBD2 on 6 matching bases. V lost 7 bases, J lost 10 bases, and 18 bases lay in between. Per germline, CDR1 SQVTM and CDR2 ANQGSEA. The length of the CDR3 is 12 residues.

The rearrangement joins TRBV6-2 or TRBV6-3 to TRBJ1-1, with D possibly TRBD1 on 5 matching bases. CDR1 and CDR2 from the germline V gene are MNHEY and SVGEGT. The CDR3 is 13 residues long. The ends were cut back, 2 bases at V and 1 base at J, with 5 bases in the middle. CDR3 coding DNA: TGTGCCAGCAGTTACACAGGGAACACTGAAGCTTTCTTT. Translated, it gives CASSYTGNTEAFF.

The chain employs TRBV4-3 and TRBJ2-5, with 9 nucleotides matching TRBD2. Trimming at V came to 1 base and at J to 6 bases, leaving 9 bases not matched to a gene. Germline V gene data show CDR1 as LGHNA and CDR2 as YSLEER. CDR3 size: 16 residues. The CDR3 bases are TGCGCCAGCAGCCAAGGCTTAGGAGCGGGAGGACAGACCCAGTACTTC. Translation gives CASSQGLGAGGQTQYF.

The count of this clonotype is one. This chain joins TRBV23-1 and TRBJ2-2, with D possibly being TRBD1 or TRBD2 (6 bases each). TRBV23-1 is treated as an ORF (open reading frame) with a function not yet certain. V was pared by 0 bases and J by 4 bases, with 18 bases between. The CDR3 sequence is 18 residues long. CDR3 bases: TGCGCCAGCAGTCAATCGGATATGGGGGGCAGAGGCACCGGGGAGCTGTTTTTT. Protein sequence: CASSQSDMGGRGTGELFF.

The chain links TRBV20-1 to TRBJ2-5; TRBD2 matches at 7 bases. V lost 5 bases to trimming and J lost 5 bases; unmatched junction nucleotides: 8. The CDR3 has 13 amino acids. Germline V lookup: CDR1 DFQATT, CDR2 SNEGSKA (reference sequence). CDR3 sequence reads: CSASTSFPETQYF. CDR3 DNA: TGCAGTGCTTCGACTAGCTTTCCGGAGACCCAGTACTTC.

As for this clonotype: A junction end diverges from the germline sequence, so it may reflect a read error. V gene TRBV7-7 combines with J gene TRBJ2-2; TRBD1 agrees at 7 bases. This CDR3 contains 15 residues. Looked up from germline, CDR1 is SSHAT and CDR2 is FNYEAQ (reference sequence). The CDR3 here is CASSTDRPHTGELFF. The CDR3 DNA reads TGTGCTAGCAGCACGGACAGGCCCCATACCGGGGAGCTGTTTTTT.

V and J are TRBV13 and TRBJ2-3; D ambiguous. Trimming stripped 4 bases from V and 3 bases from J, with 11 bases between. This CDR3 region has 14 residues. Germline loops: CDR1 PRHDT, CDR2 FYEKMQ (reference sequence). The CDR3 spells CASSSLGRTDTQYF. The CDR3 coding sequence is TGTGCCAGCAGCTCCCTAGGCCGGACAGATACGCAGTATTTT.

This clonotype was counted once. The chain uses TRBV27 and TRBJ1-4; no definite D call. The V end lost 2 bases, the J end lost 7 bases, and 8 bases lay between the germline ends. This CDR3 has 13 amino acids. CDR1 MNHEY and CDR2 SMNVEV come from the germline V gene (reference sequence). CDR3 bases: TGTGCCAGCAGTTTACGTTTTAGTGAAAAACTGTTTTTT. Translation gives CASSLRFSEKLFF. Using reference TRBV27 and TRBJ1-4 for the parts outside the CDR3, the full variable domain is EAQVTQNPRYLITVTGKKLTVTCSQNMNHEYMSWYRQDPGLGLRQIYYSMNVEVTDKGDVPEGYKVSRKEKRNFPLILESPSPNQTSLYFCASSLRFSEKLFFGSGTQLSVL.

The chain has TRBV30 and TRBJ2-1; D perhaps matches TRBD2 (6 bases). This CDR3 contains 15 residues. In germline, CDR1 is GTSNPN, CDR2 SVGIG (reference sequence). V lost 5 bases and J 0 bases, leaving 14 bases between the germline ends. This chain's CDR3 is CAWGAGSSSYNEQFF. The CDR3, as DNA: TGTGCCTGGGGGGCGGGGTCCAGCTCCTACAATGAGCAGTTCTTC.